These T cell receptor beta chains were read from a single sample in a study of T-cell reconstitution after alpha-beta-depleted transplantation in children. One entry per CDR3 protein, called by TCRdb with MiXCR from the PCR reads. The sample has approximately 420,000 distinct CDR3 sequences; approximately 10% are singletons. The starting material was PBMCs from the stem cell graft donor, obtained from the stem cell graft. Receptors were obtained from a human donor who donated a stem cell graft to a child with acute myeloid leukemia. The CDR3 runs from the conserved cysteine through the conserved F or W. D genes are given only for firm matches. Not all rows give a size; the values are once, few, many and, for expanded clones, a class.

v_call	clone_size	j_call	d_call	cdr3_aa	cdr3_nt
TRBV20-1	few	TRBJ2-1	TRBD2	CSARDYSGTHSYNEQFF	TGCAGTGCTAGAGATTATAGCGGGACTCACTCCTACAATGAGCAGTTCTTC
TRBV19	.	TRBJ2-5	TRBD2	CASSIRVAGGHKETQYF	TGTGCCAGTAGTATCAGGGTAGCGGGGGGCCATAAAGAGACCCAGTACTTC
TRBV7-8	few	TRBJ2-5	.	CASSLVVARETQYF	TGTGCCAGCAGCTTAGTGGTAGCGAGGGAGACCCAGTACTTC
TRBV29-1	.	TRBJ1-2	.	CSVDLSRETSYGYTF	TGCAGCGTTGACCTTTCCAGGGAGACGAGCTATGGCTACACCTTC
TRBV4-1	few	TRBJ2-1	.	CASSSWGLKDEQFF	TGCGCCAGCAGCTCCTGGGGCCTCAAGGATGAGCAGTTCTTC
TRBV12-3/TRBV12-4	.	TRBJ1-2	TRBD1	CASSIEPGQGGGYTF	TGTGCCAGCAGTATCGAACCGGGACAGGGCGGAGGCTACACCTTC
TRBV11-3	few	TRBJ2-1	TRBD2	CASSFSGEIYNEQFF	TGTGCCAGCAGCTTTAGCGGGGAGATTTACAATGAGCAGTTCTTC
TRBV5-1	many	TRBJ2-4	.	CASSPGSPGFGDIQYF	TGCGCCAGCAGCCCCGGCAGCCCAGGGTTTGGTGACATTCAGTACTTC
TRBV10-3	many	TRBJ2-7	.	CAIKKVQGVSEQYF	TGTGCCATCAAGAAAGTACAGGGTGTTTCCGAGCAGTACTTC
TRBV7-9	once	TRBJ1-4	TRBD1	CASSRPTGTGNEKLFF	TGTGCCAGCAGTCGTCCCACCGGGACAGGGAATGAAAAACTGTTTTTT
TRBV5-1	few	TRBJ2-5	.	CASSLSGTRVPQYF	TGCGCCAGCAGCTTGAGTGGGACTCGAGTGCCCCAGTACTTC
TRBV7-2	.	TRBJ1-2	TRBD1	CACPGTGGMDGYTF	TGTGCCTGCCCCGGGACAGGGGGGATGGATGGCTACACCTTC
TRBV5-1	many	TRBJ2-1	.	CASSFDRDNEQFF	TGCGCCAGCAGCTTCGACCGGGACAATGAGCAGTTCTTC
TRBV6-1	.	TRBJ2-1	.	CASSEFGLNEQFF	TGTGCCAGCAGTGAATTCGGCCTCAATGAGCAGTTCTTC
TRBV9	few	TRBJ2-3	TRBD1	CASSARDRGRNTQYF	TGTGCCAGCAGCGCCCGGGACAGGGGGCGAAATACGCAGTATTTT
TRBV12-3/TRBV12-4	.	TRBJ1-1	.	CASTRIGARAENTEAFF	TGTGCCAGCACACGCATTGGGGCGAGGGCAGAGAACACTGAAGCTTTCTTT
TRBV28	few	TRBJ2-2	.	CASSPGHAGNTGELFF	TGTGCCAGCAGCCCCGGGCATGCAGGGAACACCGGGGAGCTGTTTTTT
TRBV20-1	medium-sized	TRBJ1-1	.	CSASNSMNTEAFF	TGCAGTGCTAGTAACAGTATGAACACTGAAGCTTTCTTT
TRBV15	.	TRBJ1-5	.	CATSQWGSRGANNQPQHF	TGTGCCACCAGCCAATGGGGAAGCCGGGGGGCGAACAATCAGCCCCAGCATTTT
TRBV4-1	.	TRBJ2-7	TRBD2	CASSQGLATYEQYF	TGCGCCAGCAGCCAAGGACTAGCGACATACGAGCAGTACTTC
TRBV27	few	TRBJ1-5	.	CASSYTGLSNQPQHF	TGTGCCAGCAGTTATACAGGCCTTAGCAATCAGCCCCAGCATTTT
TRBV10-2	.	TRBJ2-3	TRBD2	CASGGGTDTQYF	TGCGCCTCCGGGGGGGGTACAGATACGCAGTATTTT
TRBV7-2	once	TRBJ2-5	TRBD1	CASSPGQGTKTQYF	TGTGCCAGCAGCCCGGGACAGGGGACGAAGACCCAGTACTTC